A selection of T cell receptor beta chains follows, all from one sample in a study of Graves' ophthalmopathy and Graves' hyperthyroidism. A single record per CDR3 protein comes from TCRdb applying MiXCR to the multiplex PCR reads. The table has 1 million to 1.3 million distinct CDR3 sequences, less than 45% seen once. Material: peripheral blood or thyroid tissue (not recorded which). The source is an adult man with Graves' hyperthyroidism. Both conserved end residues are part of each CDR3. D genes are given only for firm matches. Clone size is shown for a subset of rows, as once, few, many or a class of expanded clone.

D gene: TRBD2; clone size: once; V gene: TRBV5-6; J gene: TRBJ2-7; CDR3 protein: CVSSLGTSGSYEQYF; CDR3 DNA: TGTGTCAGCAGCTTGGGGACTAGCGGTTCCTACGAGCAGTACTTC
D gene: TRBD1; clone size: once; V gene: TRBV7-3; J gene: TRBJ2-5; CDR3 protein: CASSGGTGGFQETQYF; CDR3 DNA: TGTGCCAGCAGCGGGGGGACAGGCGGTTTCCAAGAGACCCAGTACTTC
D gene: .; clone size: many; V gene: TRBV14; J gene: TRBJ2-5; CDR3 protein: CASSQGWGLGETQYF; CDR3 DNA: TGTGCCAGCAGCCAAGGCTGGGGCCTGGGAGAGACCCAGTACTTC
D gene: .; clone size: many; V gene: TRBV29-1; J gene: TRBJ2-7; CDR3 protein: CSVDFAGSGEQYF; CDR3 DNA: TGCAGCGTTGATTTTGCAGGGAGCGGGGAGCAGTACTTC
D gene: .; clone size: few; V gene: TRBV7-2; J gene: TRBJ1-1; CDR3 protein: CASSLGTFDTEAFF; CDR3 DNA: TGTGCCAGCAGCTTAGGGACGTTTGACACTGAAGCTTTCTTT
D gene: .; clone size: .; V gene: TRBV7-2; J gene: TRBJ1-1; CDR3 protein: CATRQGKNTEAFF; CDR3 DNA: TGTGCCACCAGACAAGGGAAGAACACTGAAGCTTTCTTT
D gene: .; clone size: .; V gene: TRBV25-1; J gene: TRBJ2-2; CDR3 protein: CASRIGPTTNTGELFF; CDR3 DNA: TGTGCCAGCAGAATTGGGCCGACTACGAACACCGGGGAGCTGTTTTTT
D gene: .; clone size: many; V gene: TRBV29-1; J gene: TRBJ2-7; CDR3 protein: CSVERDYEQYF; CDR3 DNA: TGCAGCGTTGAGCGAGACTACGAGCAGTACTTC
D gene: .; clone size: many; V gene: TRBV12-3/TRBV12-4; J gene: TRBJ1-2; CDR3 protein: CASSFSTSRGYTF; CDR3 DNA: TGTGCCAGCAGTTTTAGTACGAGCCGCGGCTACACCTTC
D gene: .; clone size: .; V gene: TRBV2; J gene: TRBJ1-1; CDR3 protein: CASRSGDYNTEAFF; CDR3 DNA: TGTGCCAGCAGGTCTGGAGACTACAACACTGAAGCTTTCTTT
D gene: .; clone size: .; V gene: TRBV5-1; J gene: TRBJ1-1; CDR3 protein: CASSLEGGASANTEAFF; CDR3 DNA: TGCGCCAGCAGCTTGGAAGGGGGGGCCTCAGCTAACACTGAAGCTTTCTTT
D gene: .; clone size: .; V gene: TRBV29-1; J gene: TRBJ2-5; CDR3 protein: CSVDRSSNQPQYF; CDR3 DNA: TGCAGCGTTGACAGGAGTAGCAATCAGCCCCAGTACTTC
D gene: TRBD2; clone size: .; V gene: TRBV24-1; J gene: TRBJ2-7; CDR3 protein: CATSVCGRASYEQYF; CDR3 DNA: TGTGCCACCAGTGTATGCGGGAGGGCGTCCTACGAGCAGTACTTC
D gene: TRBD1; clone size: many; V gene: TRBV5-6; J gene: TRBJ2-5; CDR3 protein: CASSRGQGAGETQYF; CDR3 DNA: TGTGCCAGCAGCCGGGGACAGGGGGCGGGAGAGACCCAGTACTTC
D gene: TRBD2; clone size: .; V gene: TRBV29-1; J gene: TRBJ2-2; CDR3 protein: CSAGGGLFF; CDR3 DNA: TGCAGCGCGGGCGGGGGGCTGTTTTTT
D gene: .; clone size: .; V gene: TRBV6-2/TRBV6-3; J gene: TRBJ2-7; CDR3 protein: CASSVGRSNEQYF; CDR3 DNA: TGTGCCAGCAGTGTGGGCAGGTCTAACGAGCAGTACTTC